This is a list of T cell receptor beta chains from one sample in a study of T cell changes during pregnancy in multiple sclerosis. The method was immunoSEQ multiplex PCR; TCRdb's version includes in-frame clones alone and lacks a portion of them. This repertoire shows more than 45,000 clones, 85% to 95% found once; its top ten account for 0.91%. The material sequenced was CD4+ T cells from peripheral blood mononuclear cells, taken in the second trimester of pregnancy. These receptors came from a female donor in good health, enrolled as a control in a pregnancy study. Each CDR3 is given with its conserved first and last residue. A D gene is named only where the DNA matches it firmly. Not all rows give a size; the values are once, few, many and, for expanded clones, a class.

abundance: .
j_gene: TRBJ2-3
v_gene: TRBV5-4
d_gene: TRBD2
CDR3aa: CASSYVLAGATDTQYF

abundance: .
j_gene: TRBJ2-1
v_gene: TRBV4-1
d_gene: .
CDR3aa: CASSQDRQGNEQFF

abundance: .
j_gene: TRBJ2-7
v_gene: TRBV7-3
d_gene: TRBD2
CDR3aa: CASSFPTGLAQTYEQYF

abundance: once
j_gene: TRBJ2-7
v_gene: TRBV5-4
d_gene: .
CDR3aa: CASTKLGAPYEQYF

abundance: .
j_gene: TRBJ2-5
v_gene: TRBV11-2
d_gene: TRBD1
CDR3aa: CASSFGTGRETQYF

abundance: .
j_gene: TRBJ1-4
v_gene: TRBV2
d_gene: TRBD1
CDR3aa: CASGQGALTNEKLFF

abundance: .
j_gene: TRBJ1-2
v_gene: TRBV4-2
d_gene: .
CDR3aa: CASSRLQGPSNYGYTF

abundance: once
j_gene: TRBJ2-7
v_gene: TRBV30
d_gene: TRBD2
CDR3aa: CALTLAGRYEQYF

abundance: .
j_gene: TRBJ2-1
v_gene: TRBV7-3
d_gene: TRBD2
CDR3aa: CASSRSGSYEQFF

abundance: once
j_gene: TRBJ1-2
v_gene: TRBV10-3
d_gene: .
CDR3aa: CAISSGQSYGYTF

abundance: .
j_gene: TRBJ2-3
v_gene: TRBV2
d_gene: TRBD2
CDR3aa: CASSARASGRTDTQYF

abundance: .
j_gene: TRBJ2-7
v_gene: TRBV7-6
d_gene: .
CDR3aa: CASSSYGSREQYF

abundance: .
j_gene: TRBJ2-7
v_gene: TRBV2
d_gene: .
CDR3aa: CASRVAYEQYF

abundance: .
j_gene: TRBJ1-1
v_gene: TRBV2
d_gene: .
CDR3aa: CASSLEGVNTEAFF

abundance: .
j_gene: TRBJ2-3
v_gene: TRBV11-3
d_gene: TRBD1
CDR3aa: CASSLSDRGLSQYF

abundance: .
j_gene: TRBJ1-5
v_gene: TRBV7-9
d_gene: .
CDR3aa: CASSLNIQPQHF

abundance: .
j_gene: TRBJ1-2
v_gene: TRBV28
d_gene: TRBD1
CDR3aa: CASSGLSGGVNYGYTF

abundance: once
j_gene: TRBJ1-4
v_gene: TRBV6-6
d_gene: TRBD1
CDR3aa: CASRSSQGATEKLFF

abundance: .
j_gene: TRBJ1-6
v_gene: TRBV5-1
d_gene: TRBD1
CDR3aa: CASSLDRGANSPLHF

abundance: .
j_gene: TRBJ2-5
v_gene: TRBV6-1
d_gene: TRBD2
CDR3aa: CASSDIAGGEETQYF

abundance: .
j_gene: TRBJ2-1
v_gene: TRBV11-3
d_gene: .
CDR3aa: CASSLSPTINEQFF

abundance: .
j_gene: TRBJ1-4
v_gene: TRBV28
d_gene: .
CDR3aa: CASSQRLANEKLFF

abundance: few
j_gene: TRBJ1-1
v_gene: TRBV25-1
d_gene: .
CDR3aa: CASTGYTEAFF

abundance: .
j_gene: TRBJ2-3
v_gene: TRBV28
d_gene: .
CDR3aa: CASSLNGDTDTQYF

abundance: .
j_gene: TRBJ2-7
v_gene: TRBV28
d_gene: TRBD2
CDR3aa: CASSSSGLAALQQYF

abundance: .
j_gene: TRBJ2-7
v_gene: TRBV7-9
d_gene: .
CDR3aa: CASSLVSYEQYF

abundance: .
j_gene: TRBJ2-7
v_gene: TRBV7-2
d_gene: TRBD2
CDR3aa: CASSSPTSGRALYEQYF

abundance: .
j_gene: TRBJ1-1
v_gene: TRBV5-1
d_gene: TRBD1
CDR3aa: CASSTDRFGLPWTEAFF

abundance: .
j_gene: TRBJ1-2
v_gene: TRBV30
d_gene: TRBD1
CDR3aa: CAWSATGANYGYTF

abundance: .
j_gene: TRBJ1-3
v_gene: TRBV18
d_gene: TRBD1
CDR3aa: CASPPNLGQEGNTIYF

abundance: .
j_gene: TRBJ1-6
v_gene: TRBV28
d_gene: TRBD1
CDR3aa: CASRPGGLENSPLHF

abundance: once
j_gene: TRBJ2-7
v_gene: TRBV7-6
d_gene: TRBD2
CDR3aa: CASSIGLAREQYF

abundance: few
j_gene: TRBJ1-4
v_gene: TRBV19
d_gene: .
CDR3aa: CASSAQSGRGEKLFF

abundance: .
j_gene: TRBJ1-4
v_gene: TRBV7-9
d_gene: TRBD1
CDR3aa: CASSPQQGANEKLFF

abundance: .
j_gene: TRBJ2-7
v_gene: TRBV29-1
d_gene: .
CDR3aa: CSVGPQTSYEQYF

abundance: .
j_gene: TRBJ2-7
v_gene: TRBV5-1
d_gene: .
CDR3aa: CASSLGGGFYEQYF

abundance: .
j_gene: TRBJ1-6
v_gene: TRBV27
d_gene: TRBD1
CDR3aa: CASSSDRGRNSPLHF

abundance: .
j_gene: TRBJ2-3
v_gene: TRBV19
d_gene: TRBD1
CDR3aa: CASSIALTGGTSDTQYF

abundance: once
j_gene: TRBJ1-1
v_gene: TRBV19
d_gene: TRBD1
CDR3aa: CASSMRTGNTEAFF

abundance: .
j_gene: TRBJ1-1
v_gene: TRBV5-1
d_gene: TRBD1
CDR3aa: CASSWDSPNTEAFF

abundance: .
j_gene: TRBJ1-1
v_gene: TRBV2
d_gene: .
CDR3aa: CASKFSENTEAFF

abundance: .
j_gene: TRBJ2-1
v_gene: TRBV2
d_gene: TRBD2
CDR3aa: CASSELAGGHNEQFF

abundance: once
j_gene: TRBJ2-7
v_gene: TRBV6-1
d_gene: TRBD1
CDR3aa: CASSRPGQGSEQYF

abundance: .
j_gene: TRBJ2-1
v_gene: TRBV5-4
d_gene: .
CDR3aa: CASRRWGDSYNEQFF

abundance: .
j_gene: TRBJ2-7
v_gene: TRBV7-2
d_gene: .
CDR3aa: CASSLGYRQVYEQYF

abundance: .
j_gene: TRBJ1-3
v_gene: TRBV19
d_gene: .
CDR3aa: CASRNTGWPGNTIYF

abundance: .
j_gene: TRBJ1-2
v_gene: TRBV5-4
d_gene: .
CDR3aa: CASSLVGGYGYTF

abundance: .
j_gene: TRBJ2-5
v_gene: TRBV6-5
d_gene: TRBD1
CDR3aa: CASSTQGAQTQYF

abundance: .
j_gene: TRBJ1-4
v_gene: TRBV28
d_gene: .
CDR3aa: CASSPSGGFNEKLFF

abundance: .
j_gene: TRBJ1-5
v_gene: TRBV19
d_gene: .
CDR3aa: CASSIGGGQSYSNQPQHF